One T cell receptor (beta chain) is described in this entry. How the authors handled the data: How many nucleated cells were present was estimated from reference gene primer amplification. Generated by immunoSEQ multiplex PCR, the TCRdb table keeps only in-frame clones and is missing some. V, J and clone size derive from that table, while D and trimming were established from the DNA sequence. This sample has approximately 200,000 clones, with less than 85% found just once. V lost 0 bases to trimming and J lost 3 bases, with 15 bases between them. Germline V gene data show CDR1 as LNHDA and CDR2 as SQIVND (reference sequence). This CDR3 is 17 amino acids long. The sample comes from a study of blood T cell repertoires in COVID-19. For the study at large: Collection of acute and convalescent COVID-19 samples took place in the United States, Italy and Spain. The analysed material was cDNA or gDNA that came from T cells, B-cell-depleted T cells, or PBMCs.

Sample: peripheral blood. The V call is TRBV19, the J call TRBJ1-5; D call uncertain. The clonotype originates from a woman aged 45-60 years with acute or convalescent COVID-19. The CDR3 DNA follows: TGTGCCAGTAGTATAGAGCGGGGAGGGTTTTTCAATCAGCCCCAGCATTTT. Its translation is CASSIERGGFFNQPQHF. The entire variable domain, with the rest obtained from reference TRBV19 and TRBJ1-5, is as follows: DGGITQSPKYLFRKEGQNVTLSCEQNLNHDAMYWYRQDPGQGLRLIYYSQIVNDFQKGDIAEGYSVSREKKESFPLTVTSAQKNPTAFYLCASSIERGGFFNQPQHFGDGTRLSIL.